This TCR beta chain was observed in a study of vaccination effects on CD4 cells after COVID-19. Study background: A couple of convalescent patients provided samples 16 days and one week prevaccination. Every well got two million PBMC, which were grown with about 10 IU/ml IL-2 and about 10 ug/ml peptides.

Following a roughly 10-day culture, CD4+ T cells were purified. TCRdb keeps only in-frame clones here, not all; method: immunoSEQ multiplex PCR. Of about 66,000 clones listed, under 80% are singletons. A note on this clone: Its antigen is currently unknown.

The germline CDR1 and CDR2 sequences are SGHTA and FQGNSA. Trimming removed 5 bases from V and 5 bases from J; junction bases left unmatched: 3. The CDR3 runs to 13 residues. The V and J genes are TRBV7-2 and TRBJ1-2; 9 nucleotides align to TRBD1. The source is a human donor who had a prior SARS-CoV-2 infection. The specimen comprised CD4+ T cells from PBMCs cultured without peptide, sampled before COVID-19 vaccination. The CDR3 sequence is CASSPGQGYGYTF. CDR3 DNA: TGTGCCAGCAGCCCTGGACAGGGGTATGGCTACACCTTC.